This T cell receptor beta chain was sequenced during a study of glioma-infiltrating T cells after dendritic cell vaccination (dated by TCRdb to the mid-2010s). Looking at the study overall: A cohort of 15 or so glioblastoma patients from Phase I and II dendritic cell vaccination trials was included, of whom 9 were newly diagnosed and 6 had recurrent disease. Patients received autologous tumor lysate-pulsed dendritic cell vaccination between about 2003 and 2012. The vaccine consisted of monocyte-derived dendritic cells cultured less than 9 days with IL-4 and GM-CSF, then pulsed overnight with autologous tumor lysate. Each patient was given three intradermal dendritic cell vaccine injections, spaced two weeks apart, in the arm below the axilla. Tumor-infiltrating lymphocyte content was quantified and tumor and blood repertoires were compared in dendritic cell-vaccinated glioblastoma patients by deep sequencing of TCR beta CDR3 regions. Survival after dendritic cell vaccination was correlated with TCR sequencing metrics such as TIL content and the overlap between tumor and blood repertoires.

Using the immunoSEQ assay, TCRB CDR3 regions were amplified from roughly 2 micrograms of genomic DNA, or from all available DNA when less than that was on hand. Multiplex PCR used 60 forward primers for TCR V beta segments and 13 reverse primers for J beta segments. Synthetic control templates were spiked into each sample at limiting dilution to estimate reads per starting template. Sequencing produced 87 bp reads on the Illumina HiSeq System. The paper's processing steps were these. PCR and sequencing errors were removed by a nearest neighbor algorithm that merged closely related sequences. TCR overlap was defined as the percentage of unique tumor TCR beta sequences that were also present in the same patient's peripheral blood. TCRdb's version of the immuneACCESS table is confined to in-frame rearrangements and falls short of the full clone set. An unresolved V gene accounts for under half of the shortfall where checked; the remainder is of unknown origin. The V and J calls and the clone size are those of that table, but D and trimming were determined from the DNA. For this sample there are 85,000 to 100,000 clones; about 85% appear just once. The ten largest clones take up about 5% of the sample.

The sample's time point, from its label and the paper: after dendritic cell vaccination, including at tumor progression/relapse. Selection of patients required sufficient residual fresh-frozen tumor tissue and over two years of available survival data. None of the glioblastoma patients carried an isocitrate dehydrogenase mutation, although molecular status otherwise varied. PBMC were collected before vaccination, two weeks after the third vaccination, and at tumor progression when it occurred. The Qiagen DNeasy Blood extraction Kit was used for extraction of genomic DNA. What the study reported, not specific to this receptor: The response model built on TCR overlap across three groups was characterized as speculative, with prospective validation still needed. No direct relationship between TCR clonality and survival was found, suggesting a diverse polyclonal response may matter. The cohort was small and heterogeneous, only a few patients had full blood and tumor sets, and even fewer had initial-recurrent tumor pairs. Longer time to progression and overall survival after dendritic cell vaccination were predicted by higher estimated pretreatment TIL content.

Note on this clone: Its recognized antigen is unknown. Base qualities were left out, and no much larger clone turns up one base away.

Per the germline V gene, SGHRS is the CDR1 and YFSETQ is the CDR2. V drops 0 bases and J drops 3 bases, leaving 10 bases in between. Including the terminal cysteine and phenylalanine, the CDR3 comprises 15 residues. Only the CDR3 portion is preserved as DNA: 45 bases, with reading frame beginning at the first base. Rearrangement joined TRBV5-1 to TRBJ1-5; the D gene identity is not certain. The sequence was collected from a human donor with glioblastoma. The material sequenced was blood, taken after dendritic cell vaccination. The DNA sequence is given as TGCGCCAGCAGCTTGGATGGCAGTTCCAATCAGCCCCAGCATTTT. Translated, it gives CASSLDGSSNQPQHF.